The clone carrying this T cell receptor beta chain occurred once. This sample is drawn from a study of blood T cell repertoires in COVID-19. Across the study: Acute and convalescent COVID-19 specimens originated in the United States, Italy and Spain. PBMCs, B-cell-depleted T cells, or T cells were the source of the cDNA or gDNA that made up the material.

Generated by immunoSEQ multiplex PCR, the TCRdb table keeps only in-frame clones and is missing some. The sample lists roughly 380,000 clones; around 84% were seen once. Unmatched junction bases numbered 2, after V lost 5 bases and J lost 1 base. The CDR3 totals 14 residues. CDR1 is MDHEN and CDR2 is SYDVKM in the germline V gene. The TCR comes from a woman between 18 and 29 years old with acute or convalescent COVID-19. The genes are TRBV28 and TRBJ1-1; 9 bases fit TRBD1. Sequencing input: peripheral blood. CDR3 sequence (DNA): TGTGCCAGCAGTACGGGACAGGGGAACACTGAAGCTTTCTTT. Protein: CASSTGQGNTEAFF.